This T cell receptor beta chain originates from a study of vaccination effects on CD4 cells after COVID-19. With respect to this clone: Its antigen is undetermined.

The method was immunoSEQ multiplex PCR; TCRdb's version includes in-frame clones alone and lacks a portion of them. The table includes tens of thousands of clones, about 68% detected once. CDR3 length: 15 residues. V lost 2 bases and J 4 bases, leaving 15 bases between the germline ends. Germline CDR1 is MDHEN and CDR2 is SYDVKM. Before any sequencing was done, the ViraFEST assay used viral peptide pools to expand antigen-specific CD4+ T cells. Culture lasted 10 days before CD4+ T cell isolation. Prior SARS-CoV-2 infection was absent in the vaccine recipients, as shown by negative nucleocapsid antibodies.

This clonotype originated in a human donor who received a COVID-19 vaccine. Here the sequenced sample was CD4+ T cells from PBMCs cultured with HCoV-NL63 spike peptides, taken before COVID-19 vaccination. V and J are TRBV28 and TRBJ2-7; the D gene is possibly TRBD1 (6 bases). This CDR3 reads CASSLGRGLKYEQYF. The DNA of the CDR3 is TGTGCCAGCAGTTTAGGCAGGGGTCTTAAATACGAGCAGTACTTC.